The 16 T cell receptor beta chains below were found in one sample sequenced in a study of blood T cell repertoires in COVID-19 (dated by TCRdb to the early 2020s). Library method: the immunoSEQ multiplex PCR assay. Entries here come from immuneACCESS through TCRdb and include only in-frame sequences with V and J called. Some clones fail to appear in such tables; in the studies checked, an unresolved V gene covers under half of the shortfall, and the cause of the remainder is unknown. The sample records around 390,000 clones, more than 75% of which are singletons. The ten largest account for around 10% of the sample. Sample: PBMCs or T cells enriched from blood (not recorded which). The receptors were sampled from a woman aged 45-60 years who had recovered from COVID-19.

The V call is TRBV7-2, the J call TRBJ1-3; TRBD1 matches 8 bases. The germline CDR1 and CDR2 sequences are SGHTA and FQGNSA. CDR3 length equals 14 residues. V shed 6 bases and J 2 bases; nucleotides not matched to a gene: 3. CDR3 in amino acids: CASSYRGAGNTIYF. The CDR3 DNA reads TGTGCCAGCAGTTACAGGGGGGCTGGAAACACCATATATTTT.

This chain links TRBV21-1 with TRBJ2-1; the DNA was not used to check the table's D call, TRBD2. TRBV21-1 is a pseudogene. The CDR3 covers 17 residues. CDR3 loop: CASSKAKTSGGLDEQFF. For the CDR3, the DNA is TGTGCCAGCAGCAAAGCCAAGACTAGCGGGGGGTTAGATGAGCAGTTCTTC.

V usage is TRBV29-1 and J usage is TRBJ1-2; D uncertain. The CDR3 covers 14 residues. Between the trimmed V and J ends, which lost 6 bases and 0 bases, there was a span of 14 bases. Germline V gene lookup returns CDR1 SQVTM and CDR2 ANQGSEA. CDR3 sequence reads: CSVALGEANYGYTF. CDR3 coding DNA: TGCAGCGTCGCTCTCGGGGAAGCTAACTATGGCTACACCTTC.

The rearrangement joins TRBV12-2 to TRBJ2-5; TRBD1 was called by the table and not checked on the DNA. TRBV12-2 is shown as a pseudogene. This CDR3 spans 14 amino acids. The CDR3 DNA is TGTGCAAGTAAGGCAGGGAACGTTTATGAGACCCAGTACTTC. Translating it yields CASKAGNVYETQYF.

V and J are TRBV25-1 and TRBJ1-6; D is undetermined. CDR1 and CDR2 (germline): MGHDK, SYGVNS. The CDR3 length is 15 residues. V lost 2 bases, J lost 4 bases, and 9 bases lay in between. CDR3 coding DNA: TGTGCCAGCAGTGAAACGGGGAGGTATAATTCACCCCTCCACTTT. Amino acids: CASSETGRYNSPLHF.

This chain uses TRBV7-3 with TRBJ1-5; TRBD1 agrees at 9 bases. The CDR3 is 15 residues long. V was pared by 2 bases and J by 4 bases, with 3 bases of the junction left unmatched. Germline CDR1 reads SGHTA; CDR2 reads FQGTGA. The CDR3 DNA reads TGTGCCAGCAGCTTAGGGACAGGGCTAAATCAGCCCCAGCATTTT. Translating it yields CASSLGTGLNQPQHF. Full variable domain (missing parts from reference TRBV7-3 and TRBJ1-5): GAGVSQTPSNKVTEKGKYVELRCDPISGHTALYWYRQSLGQGPEFLIYFQGTGAADDSGLPNDRFFAVRPEGSVSTLKIQRTERGDSAVYLCASSLGTGLNQPQHFGDGTRLSIL.

This clone came up once. This sequence joins TRBV28 and TRBJ2-5; a possible D gene is TRBD1 (6 bases). This CDR3 has 13 residues. Germline V CDR1 and CDR2: MDHEN, SYDVKM. The V end was cut by 7 bases, the J end by 1 base, with 10 bases between. The DNA of the CDR3 is TGTGCCAGCAACAGGGATACCCAAGAGACCCAGTACTTC. It specifies CASNRDTQETQYF.

The chain recombines TRBV5-5 with TRBJ1-2, with no clear D. From germline, CDR1 is SGHKS and CDR2 YYEKEE (reference sequence). The V and J ends lost 0 bases and 7 bases respectively, with 7 bases between them. The CDR3 sequence is 12 residues long. The CDR3 sequence is CASSLDTAGYTF. In DNA, the CDR3 is TGTGCCAGCAGCTTGGACACAGCTGGCTACACCTTC.

The rearrangement links TRBV7-6 to TRBJ1-5; weak D call: TRBD1 (6 bases). CDR3 size: 17 residues. The germline V and J ends were trimmed by 1 base and 0 bases, with 13 bases remaining between them. CDR1 is SGHVS and CDR2 is FNYEAQ in the germline V gene. The CDR3 protein is CASSLGTDFHSNQPQHF. The CDR3 nucleotides read TGTGCCAGCAGCTTAGGGACAGATTTTCATAGCAATCAGCCCCAGCATTTT.

About this clone: In the same sample, other DNA sequences code for this CDR3. This chain links TRBV19 with TRBJ1-5; the D is unclear. V lost 4 bases and J 4 bases, leaving 5 bases between the germline ends. The germline V gene encodes CDR1 LNHDA and CDR2 SQIVND (reference sequence). The CDR3 has 12 amino acids. DNA of the CDR3: TGTGCCAGTAGTACCCTAAATCAGCCCCAGCATTTT. It specifies CASSTLNQPQHF.

CDR3 amino acids: CASSLGDTLFTYEQYF. DNA for the CDR3: TGCGCCAGCAGCTTGGGGGACACACTTTTTACCTACGAGCAGTACTTC. The gene calls are TRBV5-1 and TRBJ2-7; perhaps TRBD1 as D (6 bases). The ends were cut back, 0 bases at V and 2 bases at J, with 15 bases in the middle. Germline-derived CDR1 and CDR2 are SGHRS and YFSETQ. This CDR3 comprises 16 residues.

The gene calls are TRBV3-1 (or the pseudogene TRBV3-2) and TRBJ2-1; TRBD2 aligns across 9 bases. V trimming: 1 base; J trimming: 10 bases; junction bases outside the gene matches: 5. This CDR3 contains 14 residues. Germline CDR1 and CDR2: LGHDT and YNNKEL (reference sequence). The CDR3 here is CASSQVAGATEQFF. CDR3 in DNA: TGTGCCAGCAGCCAAGTAGCGGGGGCTACAGAGCAGTTCTTC.

CDR3 loop: CASSLGGQVSLRNTEAFF. Here the CDR3 DNA reads TGCGCCAGCAGCCTGGGGGGACAGGTGTCTCTTCGGAACACTGAAGCTTTCTTT. The V and J genes are TRBV5-1 and TRBJ1-1, with 8 positions matching TRBD1. This CDR3 is built from 18 residues. Germline CDR1 reads SGHRS; CDR2 reads YFSETQ. After removal of 4 bases from V and 1 base from J, the junction contained 15 bases not matched to a gene.

The rearrangement joins TRBV2 to TRBJ2-3, with a weak D call TRBD1 (8 bases). Trimming took 1 base from V and 9 from J, leaving 20 bases between them. CDR1 is SNHLY, CDR2 FYNNEI, per germline. CDR3 length: 16 residues. CDR3 protein: CASSEGFRGRGGTQYF. In DNA, the CDR3 is TGTGCCAGCAGTGAAGGATTCAGGGGGCGCGGGGGAACGCAGTATTTT. Full variable domain (missing parts from reference TRBV2 and TRBJ2-3): EPEVTQTPSHQVTQMGQEVILRCVPISNHLYFYWYRQILGQKVEFLVSFYNNEISEKSEIFDDQFSVERPDGSNFTLKIRSTKLEDSAMYFCASSEGFRGRGGTQYFGPGTRLTVL.

The chain uses TRBV5-5 and TRBJ2-1; 9 bases are a match to TRBD2. The CDR3 runs to 18 residues. Germline CDR1 reads SGHKS; CDR2 reads YYEKEE (reference sequence). Germline trimming cut 0 bases from V and 4 bases from J; bases unmatched to any gene: 11. CDR3 in DNA: TGTGCCAGCAGCTTGGGGGGTTCTAGCGGGGCGTTATACAATGAGCAGTTCTTC. It specifies CASSLGGSSGALYNEQFF.

The chain combines TRBV19 with TRBJ2-2, with a tentative D call TRBD1 (6 bases). Germline assignment: CDR1 LNHDA and CDR2 SQIVND (reference sequence). The CDR3 totals 15 residues. V was shortened by 6 bases and J by 3 bases, with 14 bases between the two germline ends. CDR3 coding DNA: TGTGCCAGTAGCCAGGGGCTCTCCTACACCGGGGAGCTGTTTTTT. Translating gives CASSQGLSYTGELFF.